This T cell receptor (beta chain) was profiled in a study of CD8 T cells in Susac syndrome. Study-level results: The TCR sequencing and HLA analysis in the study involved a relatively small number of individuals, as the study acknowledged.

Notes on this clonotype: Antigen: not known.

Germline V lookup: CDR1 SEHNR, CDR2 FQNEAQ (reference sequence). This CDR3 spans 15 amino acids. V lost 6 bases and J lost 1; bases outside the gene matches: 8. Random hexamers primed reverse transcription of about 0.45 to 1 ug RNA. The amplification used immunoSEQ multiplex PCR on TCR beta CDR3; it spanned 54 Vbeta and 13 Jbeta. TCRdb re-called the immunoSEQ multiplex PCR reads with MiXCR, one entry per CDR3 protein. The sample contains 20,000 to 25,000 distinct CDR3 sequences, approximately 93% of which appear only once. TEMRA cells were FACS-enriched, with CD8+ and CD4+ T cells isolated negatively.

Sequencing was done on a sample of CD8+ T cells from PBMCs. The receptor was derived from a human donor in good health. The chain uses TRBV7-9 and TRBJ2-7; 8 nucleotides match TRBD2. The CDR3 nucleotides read TGTGCCAGCAGGCCTATAGCGGGGTTATCCTACGAGCAGTACTTC. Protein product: CASRPIAGLSYEQYF.